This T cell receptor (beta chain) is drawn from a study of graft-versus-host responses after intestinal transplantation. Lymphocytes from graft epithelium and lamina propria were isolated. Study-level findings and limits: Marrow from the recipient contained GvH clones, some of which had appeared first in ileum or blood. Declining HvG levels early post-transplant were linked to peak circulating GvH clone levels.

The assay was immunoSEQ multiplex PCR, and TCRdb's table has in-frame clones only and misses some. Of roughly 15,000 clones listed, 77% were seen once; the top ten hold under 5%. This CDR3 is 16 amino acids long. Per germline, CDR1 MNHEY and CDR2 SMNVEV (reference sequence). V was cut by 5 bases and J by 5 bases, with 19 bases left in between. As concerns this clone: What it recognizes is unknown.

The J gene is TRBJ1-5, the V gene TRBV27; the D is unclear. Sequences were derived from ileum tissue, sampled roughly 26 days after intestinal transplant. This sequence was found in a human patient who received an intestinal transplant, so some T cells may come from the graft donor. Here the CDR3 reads CASSPPGRPQDQPQHF. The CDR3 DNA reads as TGTGCCAGCAGTCCGCCTGGGAGGCCTCAGGATCAGCCCCAGCATTTT.